These 9 T cell receptor beta chains originate from one sample sequenced in a study of T cell clones after liver transplantation. Produced via immunoSEQ multiplex PCR; TCRdb's table is partial and in-frame only. The table includes more than 95,000 clones, about 86% detected once. The source material was CD4+ T cells from blood, sampled around 50 months after liver transplant. These receptors originate from a human patient who received a liver transplant. The graft donor may be the source of some T cells.

This chain connects TRBV19 to TRBJ2-2, with TRBD1 identical over 10 bases. The J segment lost 3 bases and the V segment lost 3 bases, leaving 4 bases of the junction unmatched. Germline V gives CDR1 LNHDA, CDR2 SQIVND (reference sequence). The CDR3 is 16 amino acids. The chain's CDR3 is CASSMGDRGHTGELFF. For the CDR3, the DNA is TGTGCCAGTAGTATGGGGGACAGGGGACACACCGGGGAGCTGTTTTTT.

V gene TRBV6-1 combines with J gene TRBJ1-5; no clear D. Germline V gene data show CDR1 as MNHNS and CDR2 as SASEGT. The V and J ends lost 6 bases and 2 bases respectively, with 2 bases between them. The CDR3 spans 11 residues. As DNA, the CDR3 is TGTGCCAGCAGGGGCAATCAGCCCCAGCATTTT. This codes for CASRGNQPQHF.

The chain links TRBV4-1 to TRBJ2-5, with D unresolved. Between the trimmed V and J ends, which lost 2 bases and 0 bases, there was a span of 7 bases. Germline values: CDR1 MGHRA, CDR2 YSYEKL. CDR3 length: 14 amino acids. The CDR3 DNA follows: TGCGCCAGCAGCCAAAACCAGTACCAAGAGACCCAGTACTTC. Encoded protein: CASSQNQYQETQYF.

The genes are TRBV10-3 and TRBJ2-2; 8 nucleotides align to TRBD1. Germline loops: CDR1 ENHRY, CDR2 SYGVKD. The length of the CDR3 is 16 residues. Unmatched junction bases numbered 7, after V lost 6 bases and J lost 1 base. The CDR3 reads CAISLLGQENTGELFF. The CDR3, as DNA: TGTGCCATCAGCTTACTGGGACAGGAGAACACCGGGGAGCTGTTTTTT.

V usage is TRBV7-2 and J usage is TRBJ2-1, with TRBD2 matching over 8 bases. Germline V gene lookup returns CDR1 SGHTA and CDR2 FQGNSA. The junction had 6 bases not matched to a gene; V was cut back by 5 bases and J by 3 bases. The CDR3 is 15 amino acids. CDR3 protein: CASSRSGGLYNEQFF. In DNA, the CDR3 is TGTGCCAGCAGCCGGTCGGGGGGGCTCTACAATGAGCAGTTCTTC.

This clone has more than one count but fewer than ten. V gene TRBV6-5 combines with J gene TRBJ1-5; D may be TRBD1 (5 bases). Trimming stripped 7 bases from V and 7 bases from J, with 14 bases between. The CDR3 loop spans 13 amino acids. Germline loops: CDR1 MNHEY, CDR2 SVGAGI. CDR3 residues: CASKGVDNQPQHF. The CDR3 DNA reads as TGTGCCAGCAAAGGGGTCGACAACCAGCCCCAGCATTTT.

V and J are TRBV19 and TRBJ1-1, with D uncertain. This CDR3 has 15 residues. Looked up from germline, CDR1 is LNHDA and CDR2 is SQIVND (reference sequence). The V gene lost 4 bases and the J gene lost 1 base, with 13 bases spanning the gap. CDR3 DNA: TGTGCCAGTAGTACGCCGGGAAATGCGAACACTGAAGCTTTCTTT. This sequence encodes CASSTPGNANTEAFF.

This chain connects TRBV12-5 to TRBJ2-7, with 8 bases fitting TRBD2. The length of the CDR3 is 17 residues. The junction had 14 bases not matched to a gene; V was cut back by 3 bases and J by 4 bases. Germline values: CDR1 LGHNT, CDR2 FRNRAP. The CDR3, as DNA: TGTGCTAGTGGTTTAGGCCCTAATAGAAGCGGGGGTTACGAGCAGTACTTC. Its translation: CASGLGPNRSGGYEQYF.

The chain employs TRBV27 and TRBJ1-1, with a weak D call TRBD1 (6 bases). Germline-derived CDR1 and CDR2 are MNHEY and SMNVEV (reference sequence). V was trimmed by 8 bases and J by 6 bases, leaving 19 bases between them. This CDR3 region has 14 residues. The CDR3 region has the DNA TGTGCCAGCGGATATCAGGGGCGGCTAGCTGAAGCTTTCTTT. It encodes CASGYQGRLAEAFF.